A single sample gave rise to the 25 T cell receptor beta chains below, sequenced in a study of T cell responses to AZD1222 COVID-19 vaccine. Sequencing used immunoSEQ multiplex PCR; TCRdb keeps in-frame clones, though not all of them. This table has roughly 130,000 clones, 88% appearing once. Sequencing was performed on peripheral blood, taken on day 0 of AZD1222 vaccination. Receptors originate from an adult in good health.

The chain employs TRBV11-2 and TRBJ1-4; TRBD1 matches at 10 bases. V shed 5 bases, J shed 8 bases, and the junction held 5 bases outside the gene matches. Germline CDR1 reads SGHAT; CDR2 reads FQNNGV. The CDR3 runs to 14 residues. The CDR3: CASSRQGAREKLFF. The CDR3 DNA reads TGTGCCAGCAGCAGACAGGGGGCTCGAGAAAAACTGTTTTTT. Together with reference TRBV11-2 and TRBJ1-4, the CDR3 gives the full variable domain: EAGVAQSPRYKIIEKRQSVAFWCNPISGHATLYWYQQILGQGPKLLIQFQNNGVVDDSQLPKDRFSAERLKGVDSTLKIQPAKLEDSAVYLCASSRQGAREKLFFGSGTQLSVL.

The chain has TRBV3-1 (or the pseudogene TRBV3-2) and TRBJ2-7; TRBD2 matches 10 bases. V lost 6 bases to trimming and J lost 7 bases; unmatched junction nucleotides: 9. Germline lookup yields CDR1 LGHDT and CDR2 YNNKEL (reference sequence). The CDR3 runs to 14 residues. CDR3 sequence (DNA): TGTGCCAGCAGACCAGCGGGGGGGCAGCGGGAGCAGTACTTC. It is translated as CASRPAGGQREQYF.

The chain combines TRBV14 with TRBJ1-1; D gene uncertain. V was clipped by 2 bases and J by 6 bases, with 7 bases between them. This CDR3 has 12 residues. Per germline, CDR1 SGHDN and CDR2 FVKESK. CDR3 nucleotides: TGTGCCAGCAGCCAATTCCGTGCTGAAGCTTTCTTT. It encodes CASSQFRAEAFF.

V gene TRBV27 combines with J gene TRBJ2-7; possibly TRBD2 for D (5 bases). Deletions cut 8 bases from V and 7 bases from J, with 18 bases between. Germline V lookup: CDR1 MNHEY, CDR2 SMNVEV (reference sequence). This CDR3 comprises 13 residues. CDR3 residues: CASSRTGSAEQYF. As DNA, the CDR3 is TGTGCCAGCTCCAGGACTGGTAGTGCTGAGCAGTACTTC.

The chain is built from TRBV27 and TRBJ2-7; D is unclear. CDR3 length: 14 residues. Germline CDR1 MNHEY, CDR2 SMNVEV (reference sequence). V lost 7 bases, J lost 0 bases, and 13 bases lay in between. CDR3 sequence: CASNPYESSYEQYF. CDR3 in DNA: TGTGCCAGCAACCCTTATGAGAGCTCCTACGAGCAGTACTTC.

The chain joins TRBV6-5 to TRBJ2-3; tentatively, D is TRBD1 (6 bases). Germline V gives CDR1 MNHEY, CDR2 SVGAGI. Trimming pared 6 bases from V and 0 bases from J, leaving 10 bases between. The length of the CDR3 is 14 residues. The DNA for the CDR3 is TGTGCCAGCAGGGACAGCAGCAGCACAGATACGCAGTATTTT. Translating gives CASRDSSSTDTQYF.

The chain couples TRBV5-1 to TRBJ1-6; no definite D call. Deletions cut 0 bases from V and 5 bases from J, with 12 bases between. The CDR3 contains 16 residues. Germline values: CDR1 SGHRS, CDR2 YFSETQ. The CDR3 here is CASSLEQLSNNSPLHF. CDR3 DNA sequence: TGCGCCAGCAGCTTGGAACAGCTGTCTAATAATTCACCCCTCCACTTT.

Only a few counts were recorded for this clone. The V call is TRBV9, the J call TRBJ2-5; D is unresolved. CDR1 SGDLS and CDR2 YYNGEE come from the germline V gene. Trimming stripped 4 bases from V and 0 bases from J, with 10 bases between. This CDR3 is built from 14 residues. The CDR3 sequence is CASSPALYQETQYF. In nucleotides, the CDR3 is TGTGCCAGCAGCCCCGCCCTGTACCAAGAGACCCAGTACTTC.

The chain couples TRBV5-1 to TRBJ2-3, with D possibly being TRBD1 (5 bases). Germline V CDR1 and CDR2: SGHRS, YFSETQ. V shed 1 base and J shed 0 bases, with 12 bases lying between them. This CDR3 spans 16 amino acids. The CDR3 spells CASSLYLGASTDTQYF. Here the CDR3 DNA reads TGCGCCAGCAGCTTGTACCTAGGGGCTAGCACAGATACGCAGTATTTT. The full variable domain, its missing parts supplied by reference TRBV5-1 and TRBJ2-3, is KAGVTQTPRYLIKTRGQQVTLSCSPISGHRSVSWYQQTPGQGLQFLFEYFSETQRNKGNFPGRFSGRQFSNSRSEMNVSTLELGDSALYLCASSLYLGASTDTQYFGPGTRLTVL.

This clone was seen more than once but under ten times. This chain joins TRBV27 and TRBJ2-3; TRBD2 matches at 11 bases. The J segment lost 1 base and the V segment lost 7 bases, leaving 10 bases of the junction unmatched. Germline CDR1 MNHEY, CDR2 SMNVEV (reference sequence). The CDR3 runs 17 residues. The CDR3 DNA reads as TGTGCCAGCAAACCTTATAGCGGGGGGGCCGGCACAGATACGCAGTATTTT. It encodes CASKPYSGGAGTDTQYF.

This clone was recorded only once. Additional DNA sequences in this sample encode the identical CDR3. J is TRBJ1-2 and V is TRBV28; the D gene is possibly TRBD1 (6 bases). CDR1 MDHEN and CDR2 SYDVKM come from the germline V gene. This CDR3 contains 14 residues. Trimming stripped 3 bases from V and 2 bases from J, with 10 bases between. CDR3 nucleotide sequence: TGTGCCAGCAGTTTGGAGCAGGGGAACTATGGCTACACCTTC. This gives the protein CASSLEQGNYGYTF.

This clone occurred many times. The chain recombines TRBV9 with TRBJ2-3; D might be TRBD2 (6 bases). V lost 1 base to trimming and J lost 0 bases, with 9 bases between them. The CDR3 consists of 15 residues. The germline V gene encodes CDR1 SGDLS and CDR2 YYNGEE. The CDR3 DNA reads TGTGCCAGCAGCGTATCAGGGACTAGCACAGATACGCAGTATTTT. Amino acids: CASSVSGTSTDTQYF. The full variable domain, its missing parts supplied by reference TRBV9 and TRBJ2-3, is DSGVTQTPKHLITATGQRVTLRCSPRSGDLSVYWYQQSLDQGLQFLIQYYNGEERAKGNILERFSAQQFPDLHSELNLSSLELGDSALYFCASSVSGTSTDTQYFGPGTRLTVL.

The CDR3 protein is CASSSRQLPGGYEQYF. In DNA form, the CDR3 reads TGTGCCAGCAGTTCCCGACAGCTCCCGGGGGGCTACGAGCAGTACTTC. The V and J genes are TRBV6-2 or TRBV6-3 and TRBJ2-7; 7 bases match TRBD2. The germline CDR1 and CDR2 sequences are MNHEY and SVGEGT. The CDR3 has 16 residues. Losses at the gene ends were 4 bases for V and 3 bases for J; bases not matched to a gene: 12.

The chain combines TRBV4-1 with TRBJ2-7; D remains ambiguous. CDR3 length: 14 amino acids. V was shortened by 0 bases and J by 7 bases, with 13 bases between the two germline ends. Germline lookup yields CDR1 MGHRA and CDR2 YSYEKL. DNA for the CDR3: TGCGCCAGCAGCCAAGAGTTAAGGTTCGGGGAGCAGTACTTC. Amino acids: CASSQELRFGEQYF.

On this clone: Other DNA sequences in this sample translate to the same CDR3. The chain recombines TRBV14 with TRBJ1-2; no firm D call. V lost 4 bases to trimming and J lost 0 bases, with 6 bases between them. Germline V lookup: CDR1 SGHDN, CDR2 FVKESK. The CDR3 contains 13 residues. DNA of the CDR3: TGTGCCAGCAGCCCAGACTCTAACTATGGCTACACCTTC. As protein: CASSPDSNYGYTF.

The CDR3 DNA follows: TGTGCCAGCAGTAACACGGGGGGGGAGACCCAGTACTTC. It translates to CASSNTGGETQYF. The gene calls are TRBV6-4 and TRBJ2-5; 8 bases fit TRBD2. The length of the CDR3 is 13 residues. V trimming: 5 bases; J trimming: 5 bases; junction bases outside the gene matches: 4. In germline, CDR1 is MRHNA, CDR2 SNTAGT.

The chain is built from TRBV10-3 and TRBJ1-2; D is ambiguous. The germline CDR1 and CDR2 sequences are ENHRY and SYGVKD. V lost 4 bases and J 5 bases, leaving 8 bases between the germline ends. The CDR3 loop spans 12 amino acids. The CDR3 coding sequence is TGTGCCATCAGTGGTGAGGCGTATGGCTACACCTTC. Translated: CAISGEAYGYTF.

In its sample, this clone was seen once. The chain joins TRBV19 to TRBJ2-7; 7 bases line up with TRBD1. The CDR3 is made up of 18 amino acids. The V and J ends lost 2 bases and 0 bases, in that order; junction bases with no gene match: 13. Germline loops: CDR1 LNHDA, CDR2 SQIVND (reference sequence). The CDR3 DNA sequence: TGTGCCAGTAGTATACAAGTCGGTGGGGACAGTATCTCCTACGAGCAGTACTTC. Its protein product is CASSIQVGGDSISYEQYF.

V and J are TRBV3-1 (or the pseudogene TRBV3-2) and TRBJ2-2; TRBD2 might be the D (5 bases). Trimming stripped 1 base from V and 4 bases from J, with 7 bases between. From germline, CDR1 is LGHDT and CDR2 YNNKEL (reference sequence). The CDR3 runs to 14 residues. This chain's CDR3 is CASSQAGITGELFF. DNA of the CDR3: TGTGCCAGCAGCCAAGCGGGGATCACCGGGGAGCTGTTTTTT.

The chain has TRBV9 and TRBJ1-6; 7 bases agree with TRBD1. Germline V CDR1 and CDR2: SGDLS, YYNGEE. V was clipped by 1 base and J by 11 bases; unmatched bases: 9. The CDR3 spans 15 residues. CDR3 bases: TGTGCCAGCAGCGTATATGACAGGGAGTCCCCACCCCTCCACTTT. It is translated as CASSVYDRESPPLHF.

The sample holds one count of this clone. The chain carries TRBV9 and TRBJ2-1; D uncertain. The germline V gene encodes CDR1 SGDLS and CDR2 YYNGEE. CDR3 length equals 15 residues. With 0 bases removed from V and 0 bases from J, the gap between germline ends came to 7 bases. The CDR3, as DNA: TGTGCCAGCAGCGTAGCTTTAAGCTCCTACAATGAGCAGTTCTTC. Encoded protein: CASSVALSSYNEQFF.

The rearrangement uses TRBV28 and TRBJ1-4; 11 positions agree with TRBD1. V lost 6 bases, J lost 8 bases, and 8 bases stayed unmatched. CDR3 length equals 15 residues. CDR1 is MDHEN, CDR2 SYDVKM, per germline. The CDR3 DNA follows: TGTGCCAGCAGAAAGTTTAGGGACAGGGGGGAAAAACTGTTTTTT. Protein: CASRKFRDRGEKLFF.

The chain recombines TRBV5-4 with TRBJ1-1; TRBD1 might be the D (5 bases). CDR3 length: 15 amino acids. Looked up from germline, CDR1 is SGHNT and CDR2 is YYREEE (reference sequence). V was pared by 4 bases and J by 0 bases, with 13 bases between. The CDR3 coding sequence is TGTGCCAGCAGCGGCGCAGGGATCATGAACACTGAAGCTTTCTTT. Protein product: CASSGAGIMNTEAFF. Variable domain in full (rest from reference TRBV5-4 and TRBJ1-1): ETGVTQSPTHLIKTRGQQVTLRCSSQSGHNTVSWYQQALGQGPQFIFQYYREEENGRGNFPPRFSGLQFPNYSSELNVNALELDDSALYLCASSGAGIMNTEAFFGQGTRLTVV.

This sequence joins TRBV19 and TRBJ2-6; D ambiguous. Germline V gene lookup returns CDR1 LNHDA and CDR2 SQIVND (reference sequence). V gave up 4 bases and J gave up 4 bases, with 17 bases separating them. The CDR3 is made up of 17 amino acids. CDR3 DNA: TGTGCCAGTAGTAACCAGGCCCGAATGATGGGGGCCAACGTCCTGACTTTC. Its translation: CASSNQARMMGANVLTF. Full variable domain (rest looked up from reference TRBV19 and TRBJ2-6): DGGITQSPKYLFRKEGQNVTLSCEQNLNHDAMYWYRQDPGQGLRLIYYSQIVNDFQKGDIAEGYSVSREKKESFPLTVTSAQKNPTAFYLCASSNQARMMGANVLTFGAGSRLTVL.

The chain carries TRBV5-4 and TRBJ2-5, with 13 bases aligning to TRBD2. Trimming took 4 bases from V and 5 from J; bases not matched to a gene: 11. This CDR3 region has 17 residues. The germline V gene encodes CDR1 SGHNT and CDR2 YYREEE (reference sequence). The CDR3 reads CASSTEGLAGSRETQYF. CDR3 bases: TGTGCCAGCAGCACAGAGGGACTAGCGGGGTCTAGGGAGACCCAGTACTTC.